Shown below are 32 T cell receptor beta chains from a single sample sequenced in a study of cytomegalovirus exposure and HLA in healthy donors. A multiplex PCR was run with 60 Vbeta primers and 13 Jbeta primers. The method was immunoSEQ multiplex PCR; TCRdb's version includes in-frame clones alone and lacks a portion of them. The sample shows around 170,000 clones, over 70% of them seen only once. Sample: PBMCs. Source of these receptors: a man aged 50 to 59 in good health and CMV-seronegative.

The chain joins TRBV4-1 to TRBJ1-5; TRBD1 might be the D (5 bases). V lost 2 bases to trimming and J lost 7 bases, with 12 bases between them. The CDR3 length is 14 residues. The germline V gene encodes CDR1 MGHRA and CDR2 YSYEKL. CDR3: CASSQPGEGQPQHF. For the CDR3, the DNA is TGCGCCAGCAGCCAACCGGGGGAGGGCCAGCCCCAGCATTTT.

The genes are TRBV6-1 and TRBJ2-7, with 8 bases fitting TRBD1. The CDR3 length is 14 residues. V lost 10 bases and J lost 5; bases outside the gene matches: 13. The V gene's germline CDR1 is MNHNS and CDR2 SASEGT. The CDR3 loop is CATPSGQGRDEQYF. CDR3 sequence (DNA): TGTGCCACCCCTTCAGGACAGGGCCGGGACGAGCAGTACTTC.

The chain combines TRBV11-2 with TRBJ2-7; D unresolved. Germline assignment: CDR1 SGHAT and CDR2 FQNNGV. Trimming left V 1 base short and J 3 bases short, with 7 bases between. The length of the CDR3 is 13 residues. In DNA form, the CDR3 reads TGTGCCAGCAGCTTAGTCAGTATCTACGAGCAGTACTTC. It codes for CASSLVSIYEQYF. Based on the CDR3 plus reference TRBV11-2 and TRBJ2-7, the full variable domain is EAGVAQSPRYKIIEKRQSVAFWCNPISGHATLYWYQQILGQGPKLLIQFQNNGVVDDSQLPKDRFSAERLKGVDSTLKIQPAKLEDSAVYLCASSLVSIYEQYFGPGTRLTVT.

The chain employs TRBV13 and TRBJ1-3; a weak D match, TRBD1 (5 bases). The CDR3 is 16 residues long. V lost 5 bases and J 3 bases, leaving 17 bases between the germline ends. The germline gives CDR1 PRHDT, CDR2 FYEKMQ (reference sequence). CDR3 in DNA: TGTGCCAGCAGCCCCTACCCGAGGGGAGGTGGAAACACCATATATTTT. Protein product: CASSPYPRGGGNTIYF.

CDR3 nucleotides: TGTGCCAGCAGCTCGGCCACAGCTTATGGCTACACCTTC. Translation: CASSSATAYGYTF. The genes are TRBV7-2 and TRBJ1-2; no firm D call. Germline CDR1 reads SGHTA; CDR2 reads FQGNSA. CDR3 length: 13 amino acids. Trimming took off 4 bases at V and 5 bases at J, with 11 bases between the two ends.

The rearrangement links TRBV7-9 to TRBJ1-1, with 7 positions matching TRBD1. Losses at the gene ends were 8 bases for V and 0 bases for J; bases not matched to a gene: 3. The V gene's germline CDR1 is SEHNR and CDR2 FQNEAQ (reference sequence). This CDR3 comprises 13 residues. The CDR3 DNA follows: TGTGCCAGCGAGACAGGGATGAACACTGAAGCTTTCTTT. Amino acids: CASETGMNTEAFF.

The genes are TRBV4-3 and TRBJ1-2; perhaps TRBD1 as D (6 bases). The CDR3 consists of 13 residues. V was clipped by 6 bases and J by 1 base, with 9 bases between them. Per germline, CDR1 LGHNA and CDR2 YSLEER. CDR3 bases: TGCGCCAGCAGGCTGGACAGTAACTATGGCTACACCTTC. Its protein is CASRLDSNYGYTF.

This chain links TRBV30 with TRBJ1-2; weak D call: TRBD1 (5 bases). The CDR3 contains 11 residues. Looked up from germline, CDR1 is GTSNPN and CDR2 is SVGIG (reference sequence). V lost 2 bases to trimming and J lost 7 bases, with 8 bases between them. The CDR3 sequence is CAWSWGGGYTF. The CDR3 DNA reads TGTGCCTGGAGTTGGGGGGGTGGCTACACCTTC.

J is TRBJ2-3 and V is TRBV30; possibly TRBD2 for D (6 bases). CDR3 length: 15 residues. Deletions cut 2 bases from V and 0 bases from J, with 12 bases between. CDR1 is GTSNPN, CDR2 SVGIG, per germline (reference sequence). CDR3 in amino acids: CAWSRASGSTDTQYF. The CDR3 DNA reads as TGTGCCTGGAGTAGGGCGAGCGGGAGCACAGATACGCAGTATTTT.

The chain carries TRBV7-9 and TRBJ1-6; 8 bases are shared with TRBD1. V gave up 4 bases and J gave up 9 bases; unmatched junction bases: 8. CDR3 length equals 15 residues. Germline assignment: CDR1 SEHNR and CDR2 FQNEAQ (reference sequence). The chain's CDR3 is CASSSDGQGSSPLHF. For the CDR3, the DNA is TGTGCCAGCAGCTCGGACGGACAGGGAAGTTCACCCCTCCACTTT. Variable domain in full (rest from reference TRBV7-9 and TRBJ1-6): DTGVSQNPRHKITKRGQNVTFRCDPISEHNRLYWYRQTLGQGPEFLTYFQNEAQLEKSRLLSDRFSAERPKGSFSTLEIQRTEQGDSAMYLCASSSDGQGSSPLHFGNGTRLTVT.

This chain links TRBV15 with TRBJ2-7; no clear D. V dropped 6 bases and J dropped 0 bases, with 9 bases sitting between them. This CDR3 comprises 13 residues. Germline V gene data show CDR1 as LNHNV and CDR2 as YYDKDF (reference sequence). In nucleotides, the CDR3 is TGTGCCACCAGAGATGGAGCCTCCTACGAGCAGTACTTC. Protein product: CATRDGASYEQYF.

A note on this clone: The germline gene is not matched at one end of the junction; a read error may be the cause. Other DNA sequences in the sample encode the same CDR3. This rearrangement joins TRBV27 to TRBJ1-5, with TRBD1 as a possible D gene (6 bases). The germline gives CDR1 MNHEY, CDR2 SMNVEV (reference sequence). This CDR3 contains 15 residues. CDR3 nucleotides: TGTGCCAGCAGCTACCGGACAGATAGCAATCAACCCCAGCATTTT. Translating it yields CASSYRTDSNQPQHF.

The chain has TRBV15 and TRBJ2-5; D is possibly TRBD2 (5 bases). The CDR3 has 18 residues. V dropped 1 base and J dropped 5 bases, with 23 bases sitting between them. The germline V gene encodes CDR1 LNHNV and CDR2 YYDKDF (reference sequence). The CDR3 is CATSRGTGITPSRETQYF. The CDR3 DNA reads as TGTGCCACCAGCAGAGGAACCGGGATCACGCCCTCTAGGGAGACCCAGTACTTC.

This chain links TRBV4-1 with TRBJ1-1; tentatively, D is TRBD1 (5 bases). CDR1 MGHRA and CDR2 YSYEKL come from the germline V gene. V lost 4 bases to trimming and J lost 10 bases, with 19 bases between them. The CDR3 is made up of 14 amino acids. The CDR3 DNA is TGCGCCAGCAGCCGAATTGACAACCCGGGGGGAGCTTTCTTT. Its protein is CASSRIDNPGGAFF.

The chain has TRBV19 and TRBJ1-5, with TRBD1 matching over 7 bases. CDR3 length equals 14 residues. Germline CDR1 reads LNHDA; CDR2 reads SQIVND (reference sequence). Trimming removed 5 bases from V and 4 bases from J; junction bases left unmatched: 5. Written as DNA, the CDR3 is TGTGCCAGTAGTCACAGGGGAACTAATCAGCCCCAGCATTTT. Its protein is CASSHRGTNQPQHF.

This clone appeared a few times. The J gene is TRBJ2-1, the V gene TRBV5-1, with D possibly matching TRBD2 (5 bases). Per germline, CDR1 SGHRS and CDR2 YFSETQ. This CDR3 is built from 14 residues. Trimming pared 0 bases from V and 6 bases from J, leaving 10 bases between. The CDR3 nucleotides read TGCGCCAGCAGCTTGGAGGGAGCCCCCAATGAGCAGTTCTTC. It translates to CASSLEGAPNEQFF.

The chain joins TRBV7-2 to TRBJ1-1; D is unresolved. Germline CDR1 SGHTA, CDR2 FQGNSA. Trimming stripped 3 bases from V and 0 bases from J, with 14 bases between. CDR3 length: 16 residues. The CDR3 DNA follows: TGTGCCAGCAGCTTTGATGGCGGATTTATGAACACTGAAGCTTTCTTT. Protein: CASSFDGGFMNTEAFF.

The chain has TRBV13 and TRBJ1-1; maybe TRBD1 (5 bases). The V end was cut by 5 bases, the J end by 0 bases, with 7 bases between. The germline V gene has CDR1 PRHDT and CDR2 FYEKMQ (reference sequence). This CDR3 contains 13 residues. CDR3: CASSPGMNTEAFF. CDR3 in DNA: TGTGCCAGCAGCCCAGGGATGAACACTGAAGCTTTCTTT.

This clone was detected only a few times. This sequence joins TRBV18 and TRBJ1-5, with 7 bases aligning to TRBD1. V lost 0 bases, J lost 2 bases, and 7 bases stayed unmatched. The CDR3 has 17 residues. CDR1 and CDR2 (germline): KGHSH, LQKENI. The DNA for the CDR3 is TGTGCCAGCTCACCACCGGAAGGGGGCGCGGGCAATCAGCCCCAGCATTTT. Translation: CASSPPEGGAGNQPQHF.

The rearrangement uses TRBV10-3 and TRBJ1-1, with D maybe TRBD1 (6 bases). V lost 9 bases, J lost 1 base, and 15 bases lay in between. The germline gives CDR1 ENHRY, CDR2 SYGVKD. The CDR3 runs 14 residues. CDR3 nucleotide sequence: TGTGCCATAGGTTCGAGACAGGAGAACACTGAAGCTTTCTTT. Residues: CAIGSRQENTEAFF.

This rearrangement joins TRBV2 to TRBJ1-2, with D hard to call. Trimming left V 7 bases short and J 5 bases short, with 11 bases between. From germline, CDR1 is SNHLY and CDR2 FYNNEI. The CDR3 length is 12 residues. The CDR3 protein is CASTLTLYGYTF. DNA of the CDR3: TGTGCCAGCACTCTGACTCTTTATGGCTACACCTTC.

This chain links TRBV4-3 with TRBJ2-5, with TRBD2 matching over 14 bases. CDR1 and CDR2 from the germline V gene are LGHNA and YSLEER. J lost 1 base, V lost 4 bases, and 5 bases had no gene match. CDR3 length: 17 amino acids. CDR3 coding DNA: TGCGCCAGCAGCCCTCGACTAGCGGGGGGGATCCAAGAGACCCAGTACTTC. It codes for CASSPRLAGGIQETQYF.

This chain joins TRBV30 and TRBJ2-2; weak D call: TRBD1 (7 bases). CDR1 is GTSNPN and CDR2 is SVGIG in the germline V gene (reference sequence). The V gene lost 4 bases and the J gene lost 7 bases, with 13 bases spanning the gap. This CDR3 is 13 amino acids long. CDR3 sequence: CAWKAGGLGELFF. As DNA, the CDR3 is TGTGCCTGGAAGGCAGGGGGGCTCGGGGAGCTGTTTTTT.

The CDR3 is CASSADRLFGNEQFF. CDR3 DNA sequence: TGTGCCAGCAGTGCGGACAGGCTCTTCGGCAATGAGCAGTTCTTC. This sequence joins TRBV6-5 and TRBJ2-1; 7 bases match TRBD1. Germline trimming cut 5 bases from V and 6 bases from J; bases unmatched to any gene: 10. The CDR3 is 15 amino acids. Germline V lookup: CDR1 MNHEY, CDR2 SVGAGI.

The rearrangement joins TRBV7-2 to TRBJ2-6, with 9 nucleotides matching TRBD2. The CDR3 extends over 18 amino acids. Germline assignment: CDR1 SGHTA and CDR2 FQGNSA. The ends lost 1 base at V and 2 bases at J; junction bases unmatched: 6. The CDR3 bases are TGTGCCAGCAGCTTAGGTGGGCGGGGGGGGCCTGGGGCCAACGTCCTGACTTTC. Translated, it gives CASSLGGRGGPGANVLTF. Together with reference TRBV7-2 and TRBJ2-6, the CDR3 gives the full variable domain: GAGVSQSPSNKVTEKGKDVELRCDPISGHTALYWYRQSLGQGLEFLIYFQGNSAPDKSGLPSDRFSAERTGGSVSTLTIQRTQQEDSAVYLCASSLGGRGGPGANVLTFGAGSRLTVL.

CDR3 nucleotides: TGTGCCAGCAGTAAAAGGGACACCTACAATGAGCAGTTCTTC. It translates to CASSKRDTYNEQFF. The chain carries TRBV6-1 and TRBJ2-1, with a weak D call TRBD1 (6 bases). CDR1 MNHNS and CDR2 SASEGT come from the germline V gene. Trimming left V 5 bases short and J 2 bases short, with 10 bases between. The CDR3 sequence is 14 residues long.

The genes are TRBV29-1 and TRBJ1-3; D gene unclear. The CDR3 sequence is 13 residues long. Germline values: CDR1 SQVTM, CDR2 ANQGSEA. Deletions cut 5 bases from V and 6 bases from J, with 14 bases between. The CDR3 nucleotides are TGCAGCGTTAATGGCGGGGAATTAAACACCATATATTTT. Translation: CSVNGGELNTIYF.

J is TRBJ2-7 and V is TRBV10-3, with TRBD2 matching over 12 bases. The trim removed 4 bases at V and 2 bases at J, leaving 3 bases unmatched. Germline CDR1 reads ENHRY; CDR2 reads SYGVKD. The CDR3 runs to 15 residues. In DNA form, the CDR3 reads TGTGCCATCAGTGGCCGGACTAGCGGGACCTACGAGCAGTACTTC. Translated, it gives CAISGRTSGTYEQYF.

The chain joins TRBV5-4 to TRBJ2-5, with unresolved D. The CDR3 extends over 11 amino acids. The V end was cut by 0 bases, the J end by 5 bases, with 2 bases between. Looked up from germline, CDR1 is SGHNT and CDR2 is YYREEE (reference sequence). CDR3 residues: CASSLAETQYF. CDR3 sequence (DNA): TGTGCCAGCAGCTTGGCTGAGACCCAGTACTTC.

In DNA form, the CDR3 reads TGCGCCAGCAGCCGAGAGGTCGGGACAGGGTCTGGCTACACCTTC. The encoded protein is CASSREVGTGSGYTF. The chain combines TRBV4-3 with TRBJ1-2; 9 nucleotides line up with TRBD1. There are 15 residues in the CDR3. Germline V lookup: CDR1 LGHNA, CDR2 YSLEER. The V segment lost 4 bases and the J segment 7 bases; nucleotides outside the gene matches: 10.

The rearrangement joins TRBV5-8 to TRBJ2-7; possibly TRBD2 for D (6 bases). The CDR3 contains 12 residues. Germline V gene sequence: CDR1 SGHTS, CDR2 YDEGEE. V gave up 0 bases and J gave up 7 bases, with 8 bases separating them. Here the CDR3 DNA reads TGTGCCAGCAGCTTGGGGGACTGGGAGCAGTACTTC. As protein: CASSLGDWEQYF.

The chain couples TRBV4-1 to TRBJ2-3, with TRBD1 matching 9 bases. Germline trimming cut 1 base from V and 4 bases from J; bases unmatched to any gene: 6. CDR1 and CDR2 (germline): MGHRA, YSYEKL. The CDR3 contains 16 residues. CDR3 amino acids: CASSQGGTGLSDTQYF. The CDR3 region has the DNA TGCGCCAGCAGCCAAGGGGGGACAGGGCTTTCAGATACGCAGTATTTT.